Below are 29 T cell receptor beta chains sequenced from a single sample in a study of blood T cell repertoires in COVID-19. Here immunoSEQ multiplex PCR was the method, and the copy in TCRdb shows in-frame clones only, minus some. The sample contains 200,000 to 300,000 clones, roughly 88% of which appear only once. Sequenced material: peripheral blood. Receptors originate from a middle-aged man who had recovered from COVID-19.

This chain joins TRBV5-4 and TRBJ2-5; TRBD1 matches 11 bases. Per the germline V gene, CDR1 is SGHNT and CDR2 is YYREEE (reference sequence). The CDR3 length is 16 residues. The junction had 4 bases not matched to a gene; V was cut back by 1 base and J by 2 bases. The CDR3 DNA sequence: TGTGCCAGCAGCTTGAGGACAGGGGGCTTTCAAGAGACCCAGTACTTC. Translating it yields CASSLRTGGFQETQYF.

CDR3 bases: TGTGCCAGCAGCTTAGATCGTACTAGCGGGGGATCAGATACGCAGTATTTT. As protein: CASSLDRTSGGSDTQYF. The rearrangement links TRBV11-3 to TRBJ2-3; TRBD2 agrees at 11 bases. V was pared by 0 bases and J by 4 bases, with 6 bases of the junction left unmatched. The CDR3 has 17 residues. Germline V lookup: CDR1 SGHNT, CDR2 YENEEA.

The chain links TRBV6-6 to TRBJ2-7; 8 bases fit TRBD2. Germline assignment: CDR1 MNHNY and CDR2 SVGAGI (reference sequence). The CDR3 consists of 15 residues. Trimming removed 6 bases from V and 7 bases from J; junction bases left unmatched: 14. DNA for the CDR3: TGTGCCAGCAGCTCGCCGGGACTAGGGGCTGGGGAGCAGTACTTC. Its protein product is CASSSPGLGAGEQYF.

In DNA form, the CDR3 reads TGTGCCAGCTCACGGAGACAGGGGGCCACTGAAGCTTTCTTT. Residues: CASSRRQGATEAFF. J is TRBJ1-1 and V is TRBV18; 10 bases line up with TRBD1. J was trimmed by 4 bases and V by 4 bases; bases with no gene match: 3. The CDR3 is made up of 14 amino acids. Germline V gene data show CDR1 as KGHSH and CDR2 as LQKENI.

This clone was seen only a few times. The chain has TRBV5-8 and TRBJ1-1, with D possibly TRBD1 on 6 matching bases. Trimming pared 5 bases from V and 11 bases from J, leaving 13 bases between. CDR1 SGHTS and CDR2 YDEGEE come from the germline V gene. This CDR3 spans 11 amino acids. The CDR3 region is CASSPWGGAFF. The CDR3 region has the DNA TGTGCCAGCAGTCCATGGGGGGGCGCTTTCTTT.

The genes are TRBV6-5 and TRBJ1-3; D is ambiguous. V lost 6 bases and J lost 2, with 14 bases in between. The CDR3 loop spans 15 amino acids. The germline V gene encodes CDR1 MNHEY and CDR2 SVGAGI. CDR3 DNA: TGTGCCAGCAGCTCTCAGACGGGAACTGGAAACACCATATATTTT. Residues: CASSSQTGTGNTIYF.

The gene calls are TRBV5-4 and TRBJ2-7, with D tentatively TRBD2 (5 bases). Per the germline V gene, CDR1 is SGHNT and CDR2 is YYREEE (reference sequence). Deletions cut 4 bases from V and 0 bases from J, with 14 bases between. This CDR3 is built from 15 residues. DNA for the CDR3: TGTGCCAGCAGCCCGGCCTCGGGGTTCTCCTACGAGCAGTACTTC. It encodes CASSPASGFSYEQYF.

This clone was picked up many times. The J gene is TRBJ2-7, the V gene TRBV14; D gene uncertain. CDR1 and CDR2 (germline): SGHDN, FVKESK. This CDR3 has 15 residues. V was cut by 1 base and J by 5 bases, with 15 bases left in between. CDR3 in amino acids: CASSQGISSDHEQYF. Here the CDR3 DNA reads TGTGCCAGCAGCCAAGGGATAAGCAGCGACCACGAGCAGTACTTC.

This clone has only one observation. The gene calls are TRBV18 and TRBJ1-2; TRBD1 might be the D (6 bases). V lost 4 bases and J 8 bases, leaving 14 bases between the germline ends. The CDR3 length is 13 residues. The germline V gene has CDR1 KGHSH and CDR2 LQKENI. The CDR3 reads CASSRTDSGGYTF. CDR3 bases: TGTGCCAGCTCACGGACAGATTCGGGGGGCTACACCTTC.

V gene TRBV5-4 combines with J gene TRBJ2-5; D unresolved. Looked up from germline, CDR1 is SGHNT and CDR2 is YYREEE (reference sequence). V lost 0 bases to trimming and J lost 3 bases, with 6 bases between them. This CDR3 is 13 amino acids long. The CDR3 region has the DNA TGTGCCAGCAGCTTGGCCCCGGAAGAGACCCAGTACTTC. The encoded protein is CASSLAPEETQYF. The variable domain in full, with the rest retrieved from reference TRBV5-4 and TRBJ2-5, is ETGVTQSPTHLIKTRGQQVTLRCSSQSGHNTVSWYQQALGQGPQFIFQYYREEENGRGNFPPRFSGLQFPNYSSELNVNALELDDSALYLCASSLAPEETQYFGPGTRLLVL.

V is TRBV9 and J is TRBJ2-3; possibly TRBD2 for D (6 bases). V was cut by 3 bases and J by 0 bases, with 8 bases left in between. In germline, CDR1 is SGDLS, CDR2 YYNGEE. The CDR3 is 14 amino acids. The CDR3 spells CASSAGTSTDTQYF. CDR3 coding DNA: TGTGCCAGCAGCGCCGGGACTAGCACAGATACGCAGTATTTT.

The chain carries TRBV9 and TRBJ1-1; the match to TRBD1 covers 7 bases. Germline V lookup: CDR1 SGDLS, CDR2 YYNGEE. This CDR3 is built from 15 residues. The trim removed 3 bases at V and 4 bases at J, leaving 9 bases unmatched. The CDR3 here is CASSGLTGVGTEAFF. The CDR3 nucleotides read TGTGCCAGCAGCGGTCTCACAGGGGTAGGCACTGAAGCTTTCTTT.

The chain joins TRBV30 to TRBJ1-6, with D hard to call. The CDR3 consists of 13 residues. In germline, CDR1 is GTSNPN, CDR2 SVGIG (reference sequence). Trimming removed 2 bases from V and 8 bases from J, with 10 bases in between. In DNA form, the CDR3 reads TGTGCCTGGAGTCTAAGCCGGGATTCACCCCTCCACTTT. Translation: CAWSLSRDSPLHF.

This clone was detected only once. CDR3 protein: CASSSGGYTGELFF. The CDR3 DNA follows: TGTGCCAGCAGTTCCGGGGGTTACACCGGGGAGCTGTTTTTT. The chain joins TRBV6-2 or TRBV6-3 to TRBJ2-2; D is possibly TRBD2 (6 bases). V lost 4 bases and J 3 bases, leaving 9 bases between the germline ends. This CDR3 has 14 amino acids. Germline CDR1 and CDR2: MNHEY and SVGEGT.

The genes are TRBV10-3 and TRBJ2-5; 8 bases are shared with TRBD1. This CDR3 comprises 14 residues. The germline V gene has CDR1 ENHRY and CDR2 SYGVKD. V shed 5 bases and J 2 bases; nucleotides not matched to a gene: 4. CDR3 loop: CAISTGDRQETQYF. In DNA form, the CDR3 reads TGTGCCATCAGTACCGGGGACAGGCAAGAGACCCAGTACTTC.

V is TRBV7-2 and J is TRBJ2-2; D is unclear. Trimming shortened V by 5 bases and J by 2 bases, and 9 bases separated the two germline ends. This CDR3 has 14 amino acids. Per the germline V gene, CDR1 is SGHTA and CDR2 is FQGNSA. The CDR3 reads CASSATSNTGELFF. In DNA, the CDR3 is TGTGCCAGCAGCGCGACAAGTAACACCGGGGAGCTGTTTTTT.

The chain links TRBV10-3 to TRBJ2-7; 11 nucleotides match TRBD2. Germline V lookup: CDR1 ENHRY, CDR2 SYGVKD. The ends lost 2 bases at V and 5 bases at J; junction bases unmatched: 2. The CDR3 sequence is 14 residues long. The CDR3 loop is CAISETSGSNEQYF. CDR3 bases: TGTGCCATCAGTGAGACTAGCGGGAGCAACGAGCAGTACTTC.

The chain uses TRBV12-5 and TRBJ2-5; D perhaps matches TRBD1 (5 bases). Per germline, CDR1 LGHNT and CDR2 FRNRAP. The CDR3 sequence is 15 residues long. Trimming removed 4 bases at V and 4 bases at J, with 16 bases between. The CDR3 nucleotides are TGTGCTAGTGGTTCCGGGCAGGGATGGCGAGAGACCCAGTACTTC. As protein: CASGSGQGWRETQYF.

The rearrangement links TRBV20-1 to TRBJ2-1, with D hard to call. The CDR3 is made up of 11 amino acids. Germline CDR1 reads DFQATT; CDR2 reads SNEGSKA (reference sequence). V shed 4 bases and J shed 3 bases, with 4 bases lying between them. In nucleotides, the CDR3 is TGCAGTGCTATCCACTACAATGAGCAGTTCTTC. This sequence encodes CSAIHYNEQFF.

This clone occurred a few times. Here the CDR3 reads CASSHPTGGRHYGYTF. CDR3 in DNA: TGCGCCAGCAGCCACCCGACAGGGGGGAGGCACTATGGCTACACCTTC. V and J are TRBV4-1 and TRBJ1-2, with TRBD1 identical over 9 bases. Germline CDR1 is MGHRA and CDR2 is YSYEKL. This CDR3 is built from 16 residues. After removal of 3 bases from V and 3 bases from J, the junction contained 8 bases not matched to a gene.

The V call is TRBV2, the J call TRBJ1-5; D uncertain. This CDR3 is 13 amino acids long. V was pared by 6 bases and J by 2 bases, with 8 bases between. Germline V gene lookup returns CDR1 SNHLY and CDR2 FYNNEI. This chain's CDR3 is CASRAEGNQPQHF. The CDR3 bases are TGTGCCAGCAGGGCCGAGGGCAATCAGCCCCAGCATTTT.

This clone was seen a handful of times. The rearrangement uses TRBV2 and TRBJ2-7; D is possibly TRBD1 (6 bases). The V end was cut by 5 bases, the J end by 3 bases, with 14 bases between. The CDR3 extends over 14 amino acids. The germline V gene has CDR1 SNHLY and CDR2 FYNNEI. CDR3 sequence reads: CASSLDRIIYEQYF. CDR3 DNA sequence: TGTGCCAGCAGTCTGGACAGAATCATCTACGAGCAGTACTTC.

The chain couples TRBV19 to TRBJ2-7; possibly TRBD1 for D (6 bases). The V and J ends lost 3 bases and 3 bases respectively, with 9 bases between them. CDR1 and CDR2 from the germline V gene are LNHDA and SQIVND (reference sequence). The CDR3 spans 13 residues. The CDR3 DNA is TGTGCCAGTAGTATTCGGGACAACTACGAGCAGTACTTC. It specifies CASSIRDNYEQYF.

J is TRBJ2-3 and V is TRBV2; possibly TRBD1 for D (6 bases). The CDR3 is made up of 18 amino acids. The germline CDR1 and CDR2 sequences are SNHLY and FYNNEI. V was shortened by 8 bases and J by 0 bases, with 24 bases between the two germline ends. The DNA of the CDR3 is TGTGCCAGCCGAGGTCAGGGGTCTTTGGGACCTAGCACAGATACGCAGTATTTT. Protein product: CASRGQGSLGPSTDTQYF.

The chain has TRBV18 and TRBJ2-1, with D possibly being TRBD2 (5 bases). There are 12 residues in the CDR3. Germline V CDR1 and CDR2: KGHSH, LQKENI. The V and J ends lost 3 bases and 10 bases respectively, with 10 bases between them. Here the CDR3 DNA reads TGTGCCAGCTCACCTCGCGAGGGCGAGCAGTTCTTC. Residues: CASSPREGEQFF.

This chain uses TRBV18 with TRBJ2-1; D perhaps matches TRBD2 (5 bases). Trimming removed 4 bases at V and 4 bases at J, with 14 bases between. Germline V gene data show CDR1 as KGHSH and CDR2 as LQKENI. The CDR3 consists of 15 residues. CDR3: CASSLLARGYNEQFF. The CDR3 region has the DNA TGTGCCAGCTCACTCCTAGCAAGAGGTTACAATGAGCAGTTCTTC.

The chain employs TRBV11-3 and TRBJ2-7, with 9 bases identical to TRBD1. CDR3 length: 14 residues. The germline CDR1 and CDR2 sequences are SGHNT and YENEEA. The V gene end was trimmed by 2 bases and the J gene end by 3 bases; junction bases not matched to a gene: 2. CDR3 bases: TGTGCCAGCAGCTTAATGGGACAGGGCTACGAGCAGTACTTC. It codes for CASSLMGQGYEQYF.

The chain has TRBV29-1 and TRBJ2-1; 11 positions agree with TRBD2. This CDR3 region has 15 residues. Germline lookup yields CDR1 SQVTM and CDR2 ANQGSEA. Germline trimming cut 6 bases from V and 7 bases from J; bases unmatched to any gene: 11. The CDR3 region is CSVAGSSGGLNEQFF. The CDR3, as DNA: TGCAGCGTCGCCGGATCTAGCGGGGGGTTGAATGAGCAGTTCTTC.

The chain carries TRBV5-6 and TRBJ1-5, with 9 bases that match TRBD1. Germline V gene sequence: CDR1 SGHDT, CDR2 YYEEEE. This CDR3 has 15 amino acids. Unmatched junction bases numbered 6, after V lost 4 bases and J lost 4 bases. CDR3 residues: CASSNGTGRNQPQHF. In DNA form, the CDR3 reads TGTGCCAGCAGCAATGGGACAGGGCGGAATCAGCCCCAGCATTTT.